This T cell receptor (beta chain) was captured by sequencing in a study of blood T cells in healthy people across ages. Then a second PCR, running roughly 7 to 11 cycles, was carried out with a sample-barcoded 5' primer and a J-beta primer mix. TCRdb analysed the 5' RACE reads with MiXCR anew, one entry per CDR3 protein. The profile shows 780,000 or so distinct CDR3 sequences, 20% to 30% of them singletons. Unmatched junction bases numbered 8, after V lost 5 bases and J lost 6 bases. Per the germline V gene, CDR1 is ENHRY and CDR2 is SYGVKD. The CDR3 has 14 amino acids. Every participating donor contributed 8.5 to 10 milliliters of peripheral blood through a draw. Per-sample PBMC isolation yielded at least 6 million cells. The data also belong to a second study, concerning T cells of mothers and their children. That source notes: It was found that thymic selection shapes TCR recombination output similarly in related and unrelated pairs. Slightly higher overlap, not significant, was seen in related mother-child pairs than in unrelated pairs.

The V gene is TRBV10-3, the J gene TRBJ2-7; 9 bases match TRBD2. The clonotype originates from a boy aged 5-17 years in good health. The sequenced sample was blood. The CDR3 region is CAISRVAGVVEQYF. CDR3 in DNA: TGTGCCATCAGTCGGGTAGCGGGAGTTGTCGAGCAGTACTTC.